These T cell receptor beta chains were read from a single sample in a study of blood T cell repertoires in COVID-19. Using immunoSEQ multiplex PCR, the repertoire was profiled, and TCRdb retains in-frame clones only, with some absent. This table has a few hundred thousand clones, about 91% appearing once. The sample comprised peripheral blood. These receptors were taken from a woman aged 40 to 55 who had recovered from COVID-19. Each CDR3 is given with its conserved first and last residue. D genes are given only for firm matches. The size entry is marked missing in some rows and otherwise reads once, few, many or a size class.

d_gene: NA; j_gene: TRBJ2-2; v_gene: TRBV5-1; len: 14; abundance: NA; CDR3nt: TGCGCCAGCAGCTTGGTCATTAACACCGGGGAGCTGTTTTTT; CDR3aa: CASSLVINTGELFF
d_gene: NA; j_gene: TRBJ1-1; v_gene: TRBV3-1/TRBV3-2; len: 12; abundance: once; CDR3nt: TGTGCCAGCAGCCCGAACGATCTAGAAGCTTTCTTT; CDR3aa: CASSPNDLEAFF
d_gene: NA; j_gene: TRBJ2-7; v_gene: TRBV5-4; len: 15; abundance: NA; CDR3nt: TGTGCCAGCAGCTTGGGGGGACGACAGGGAGGTAAGCAGTACTTC; CDR3aa: CASSLGGRQGGKQYF
d_gene: NA; j_gene: TRBJ2-6; v_gene: TRBV10-1; len: 15; abundance: NA; CDR3nt: TGCGCCAGCAGTGAGGGAGTCGCTGGGGCCAACGTCCTGACTTTC; CDR3aa: CASSEGVAGANVLTF
d_gene: NA; j_gene: TRBJ2-7; v_gene: TRBV29-1; len: 11; abundance: NA; CDR3nt: TGCAGCGTTGAAGATCTCCTCGAGCAGTACTTC; CDR3aa: CSVEDLLEQYF
d_gene: NA; j_gene: TRBJ2-1; v_gene: TRBV30; len: 14; abundance: NA; CDR3nt: TGTGCCTGTCTCGCGGGGACCTCCTACAATGAGCAGTTCTTC; CDR3aa: CACLAGTSYNEQFF
d_gene: NA; j_gene: TRBJ1-2; v_gene: TRBV5-6; len: 14; abundance: NA; CDR3nt: TGTGCCAGCAGCCTTGACAGGCGCCTATATGGCTACACCTTC; CDR3aa: CASSLDRRLYGYTF
d_gene: TRBD1; j_gene: TRBJ1-4; v_gene: TRBV27; len: 15; abundance: once; CDR3nt: TGTGCCAGCAGTTCACCCACGACAGGGAATGAAAAACTGTTTTTT; CDR3aa: CASSSPTTGNEKLFF
d_gene: NA; j_gene: TRBJ2-5; v_gene: TRBV7-3; len: 15; abundance: NA; CDR3nt: TGTGCCAGCAGCTTAATGGCGGGGAGGTCGGAGACCCAGTACTTC; CDR3aa: CASSLMAGRSETQYF
d_gene: NA; j_gene: TRBJ2-1; v_gene: TRBV2; len: 15; abundance: NA; CDR3nt: TGTGCCAGCCCCGTTCTAAGCGCCTCCTACAATGAGCAGTTCTTC; CDR3aa: CASPVLSASYNEQFF
d_gene: NA; j_gene: TRBJ1-1; v_gene: TRBV19; len: 14; abundance: NA; CDR3nt: TGTGCCAGTAGTATTAGTTGGGAGGACACTGAAGCTTTCTTT; CDR3aa: CASSISWEDTEAFF
d_gene: NA; j_gene: TRBJ1-1; v_gene: TRBV29-1; len: 13; abundance: NA; CDR3nt: TGCAGCGTTGAAAGAGGGGGTGCGCCTGAAGCTTTCTTT; CDR3aa: CSVERGGAPEAFF
d_gene: NA; j_gene: TRBJ1-1; v_gene: TRBV4-1; len: 14; abundance: NA; CDR3nt: TGCGCCAGCAGCCAAGCCCACACGGCAGCGGGAGCTTTCTTT; CDR3aa: CASSQAHTAAGAFF
d_gene: TRBD2; j_gene: TRBJ2-3; v_gene: TRBV19; len: 16; abundance: NA; CDR3nt: TGTGCCAGTACCCGAACGGGGGGTACTAGCACAGATACGCAGTATTTT; CDR3aa: CASTRTGGTSTDTQYF
d_gene: TRBD1; j_gene: TRBJ2-1; v_gene: TRBV7-2; len: 14; abundance: NA; CDR3nt: TGTGCCAGCAGCCCTACTACAGACAGGGGAAGGCAGTTCTTC; CDR3aa: CASSPTTDRGRQFF
d_gene: NA; j_gene: TRBJ1-3; v_gene: TRBV20-1; len: 18; abundance: NA; CDR3nt: TGCAGTGCTAGTGGTTTTAGTCCGAGGATTCAATCTGGAAACACCATATATTTT; CDR3aa: CSASGFSPRIQSGNTIYF
d_gene: NA; j_gene: TRBJ2-5; v_gene: TRBV6-5; len: 13; abundance: NA; CDR3nt: TGTGCCAGCGAGGAGGGTTATCAAGAGACCCAGTACTTC; CDR3aa: CASEEGYQETQYF
d_gene: NA; j_gene: TRBJ1-5; v_gene: TRBV6-5; len: 15; abundance: few; CDR3nt: TGTGCCAGCAGGATGGGGGGGGGCGAGAATCAGCCCCAGCATTTT; CDR3aa: CASRMGGGENQPQHF
d_gene: NA; j_gene: TRBJ1-6; v_gene: TRBV7-2; len: 13; abundance: NA; CDR3nt: TGTGCCAGCAGCGAGAGCGAAGGCTCACCCCTCCACTTT; CDR3aa: CASSESEGSPLHF
d_gene: NA; j_gene: TRBJ1-2; v_gene: TRBV11-2; len: 12; abundance: NA; CDR3nt: TGTGCCAGCAGCGGCGGGACGGGAGGCTACACCTTC; CDR3aa: CASSGGTGGYTF
d_gene: TRBD2; j_gene: TRBJ2-3; v_gene: TRBV6-6; len: 15; abundance: NA; CDR3nt: TGTGCCAGCAGTCTTTCTAGCGGGAGAACAGATACGCAGTATTTT; CDR3aa: CASSLSSGRTDTQYF
d_gene: TRBD2; j_gene: TRBJ2-7; v_gene: TRBV19; len: 13; abundance: NA; CDR3nt: TGTGCCAGTAGTATGCGGGGGGCCGCCGAGCAGTACTTC; CDR3aa: CASSMRGAAEQYF
d_gene: NA; j_gene: TRBJ2-5; v_gene: TRBV28; len: 13; abundance: NA; CDR3nt: TGTGCCAGCAGTACCCCGGGGCAAGAGACCCAGTACTTC; CDR3aa: CASSTPGQETQYF
d_gene: NA; j_gene: TRBJ2-4; v_gene: TRBV9; len: 16; abundance: NA; CDR3nt: TGTGCCAGCAGCGTCGAGGCTCCTGACCGAGAAAACATTCAGTACTTC; CDR3aa: CASSVEAPDRENIQYF
d_gene: NA; j_gene: TRBJ2-1; v_gene: TRBV3-1/TRBV3-2; len: 16; abundance: NA; CDR3nt: TGTGCCAGCAGCCAAGAATTGAAGGGGGTTTACAATGAGCAGTTCTTC; CDR3aa: CASSQELKGVYNEQFF
d_gene: TRBD1; j_gene: TRBJ1-1; v_gene: TRBV6-1; len: 14; abundance: once; CDR3nt: TGTGCCAGCAGTGACCAAACAGGGGCTAGCGAAGCTTTCTTT; CDR3aa: CASSDQTGASEAFF
d_gene: NA; j_gene: TRBJ2-7; v_gene: TRBV27; len: 13; abundance: few; CDR3nt: TGTGCCAGCAGGGCTAGGGGTATATCCGAGCAGTACTTC; CDR3aa: CASRARGISEQYF
d_gene: NA; j_gene: TRBJ1-2; v_gene: TRBV11-3; len: 13; abundance: NA; CDR3nt: TGTGCCAGCAGCCTACAGGGATTCTATGGCTACACCTTC; CDR3aa: CASSLQGFYGYTF
d_gene: TRBD2; j_gene: TRBJ2-5; v_gene: TRBV7-8; len: 16; abundance: NA; CDR3nt: TGTGCCAGCAGCTTAGCGTTCGGACTAGCGGCTGAGACCCAGTACTTC; CDR3aa: CASSLAFGLAAETQYF
d_gene: TRBD2; j_gene: TRBJ2-7; v_gene: TRBV6-1; len: 18; abundance: NA; CDR3nt: TGTGCCAGCAGTGAAGCGCCCCCGGGGGGGCGGGGGGCAAACGAGCAGTACTTC; CDR3aa: CASSEAPPGGRGANEQYF
d_gene: TRBD1; j_gene: TRBJ2-3; v_gene: TRBV29-1; len: 13; abundance: NA; CDR3nt: TGCAGCGTCAGACAGGGGGGAACAGATACGCAGTATTTT; CDR3aa: CSVRQGGTDTQYF
d_gene: NA; j_gene: TRBJ2-7; v_gene: TRBV7-9; len: 18; abundance: NA; CDR3nt: TGTGCCAGCAGCCCACCACCGGACTGGCCACTTCTAACCTACGAGCAGTACTTC; CDR3aa: CASSPPPDWPLLTYEQYF
d_gene: TRBD1; j_gene: TRBJ2-6; v_gene: TRBV9; len: 17; abundance: once; CDR3nt: TGTGCCAGCAGCACCTACAGGGGAAAGTCTGGGGCCAACGTCCTGACTTTC; CDR3aa: CASSTYRGKSGANVLTF